The T cell receptor beta chain under discussion was sequenced for a study of CD8 T cells in Susac syndrome (dated by TCRdb to the late 2010s). As for the study more broadly: The study used repertoire sequencing to test whether antigen drove CD8+ T cell activation and differentiation in Susac syndrome. The clonality of the CD8+ T cell repertoire was compared across 12 healthy donors, roughly 14 Susac syndrome patients and around 16 multiple sclerosis patients. General findings and caveats noted by the study authors: The study acknowledged that relatively few individuals were included in the TCR sequencing and HLA analysis.

RNA was extracted with the RNeasy kit and about 0.45 to 1 ug was reverse transcribed using random hexamers. TCR beta CDR3 regions were amplified with the immunoSEQ multiplex PCR assay covering 54 Vbeta and 13 Jbeta segments. PCR amplification bias was corrected using a synthetic template baseline for primer optimization and computational correction. The study's own analysis went as follows. Reads were assigned to V, D and J genes according to IMGT and analyzed in immunoSEQ Analyzer, with only productive sequences retained. To calculate clonality, Shannon entropy was normalized by log2 of the number of productive unique sequences and then subtracted from one. For each patient and control, public and private clones were evaluated among the 100 most prevalent clones. Clones were defined as Susac-specific if absent from the healthy and MS cohorts, from 900 to 1,200 published viral clones and from other ImmuneACCESS disease sequences. The public reads were reprocessed in TCRdb via fastp at Q25 and MiXCR, keeping in-frame beta chains. CDR3 protein duplicates are merged, each entry listing the most common genes and DNA. These V and J calls are TCRdb output, not the study's own analysis. The sample records about 84,000 distinct CDR3 sequences, approximately 95% of which are singletons. Approximately 0.31% of the sample is held by the ten biggest clonotypes.

High-throughput TCR beta sequencing profiled peripheral blood CD8+ and CD4+ T cells from healthy donors, Susac syndrome patients and multiple sclerosis patients. Healthy donors were included as age- and sex-matched controls. Bulk CD8+ and CD4+ T cells were purified by magnetic negative isolation, whereas CD8+ TEMRA cells were enriched by FACS. Blood was collected in EDTA tubes and processed within 24 hours, with PBMCs isolated through density gradient centrifugation. PBMCs intended for TCR sequencing were cryopreserved in liquid nitrogen and thawed later in a water bath at 37 degrees C. The sorted or isolated CD4+, CD8+ and CD8+ TEMRA cells had a purity of 90% or higher. This clonotype was seen once. The specificity of this receptor is unknown. Per-base quality was not reported, and no clone a single base away is much larger than it. Evidence from a single read is weak. Including cysteine and phenylalanine, the CDR3 has 12 amino acids. Only the CDR3 portion is preserved as DNA: 36 bases, with reading frame beginning at the first base. The germline V gene (reference sequence) specifies GTSNPN as CDR1 and SVGIG as CDR2. V drops 5 bases and J drops 3 bases, leaving 7 bases in between.

The receptor's source is a human donor in good health. Rearrangement joined TRBV30 to TRBJ2-2; there is no confident call for the D gene. The sample comprised CD8+ T cells from PBMCs. The CDR3 here reads CAWSSYTGELFF. The nucleotides are TGTGCCTGGTCATCGTACACCGGGGAGCTGTTTTTT.